The entry that follows covers one T cell receptor beta chain sequence. The sample originates from a study of T cell changes during pregnancy in multiple sclerosis. The repertoire was sequenced with immunoSEQ multiplex PCR; TCRdb's copy has only in-frame clones and lacks some. The sample yields about 67,000 clones, about 90% seen once. Per the germline V gene, CDR1 is SGDLS and CDR2 is YYNGEE. The CDR3 runs to 15 residues. The ends were cut back, 1 base at V and 1 base at J, with 11 bases in the middle. This chain links TRBV9 with TRBJ1-1; D is possibly TRBD1 (5 bases). The material was peripheral blood, obtained in the first trimester of pregnancy. The origin of this receptor is a female donor in good health, enrolled as a control in a pregnancy study. This CDR3 reads CASSVLPGGNTEAFF. CDR3 DNA sequence: TGTGCCAGCAGCGTACTCCCCGGGGGGAACACTGAAGCTTTCTTT.